The sequence of this T cell receptor (beta chain) was determined in a study of OX40 agonist ivuxolimab in advanced cancers. Study summary: Every 2 weeks, patients got intravenous ivuxolimab at one of six dose levels (0.01-10 mg/kg). The study's findings and limits: There were also nonresponders showing low normalized T-cell clonal expansion.

The length of the CDR3 is 14 residues. Germline V CDR1 and CDR2: SGHRS, YFSETQ. Profiled with immunoSEQ multiplex PCR; TCRdb holds only in-frame clones, not every one. The sample lists 58,000 or so clones, 83% occurring once. Concerning this clone itself: The antigen is undetermined.

The TCR comes from an adult with an advanced solid tumor such as melanoma, head and neck, liver or kidney cancer. The rearrangement uses TRBV5-1 and TRBJ2-5; TRBD2 matches 7 bases. The J call is uncertain, as TRBJ2-7 better fits the DNA end. This specimen was CD4+ or CD8+ T cells sorted from blood, taken in a trial of the OX40 agonist ivuxolimab. CDR3 in DNA: TGCGCCAGCAGCTTGGCTAGCGGCGCCTACGAGCAGTACTTC. It is translated as CASSLASGAYEQYF.